Listed below are T cell receptor beta chains from one sample, sequenced in a study of blood T cell repertoires in COVID-19. The protocol was immunoSEQ multiplex PCR, while the TCRdb copy is restricted to in-frame clones and leaves out a portion. The data hold 30,000 to 45,000 clones, with approximately 86% observed a single time. Material for sequencing was peripheral blood. These receptors were collected from a human donor in a cohort sampled during active COVID-19. Both conserved end residues are part of each CDR3. The order of the fields is V gene, J gene, D gene, clone size, CDR3 DNA, CDR3 protein. The D gene is left open where the match is weak. Size tells how often a clone was seen (once, few, many) or the class of an expanded clone, and some rows leave it out.

TRBV4-2	TRBJ2-5	TRBD2	-	TGTGCCAGCAGCCAAGCACCGGCGGGGGGTCTTCAAGAGACCCAGTACTTC	CASSQAPAGGLQETQYF
TRBV29-1	TRBJ2-2	-	few	TGCAGCGTTAGGTTTCAGCGAATCACCGGGGAGCTGTTTTTT	CSVRFQRITGELFF
TRBV5-4	TRBJ2-3	-	-	TGTGCCAGCAGCGCCGGTGGGTACAGGGCGTTGGATACGCAGTATTTT	CASSAGGYRALDTQYF
TRBV6-2/TRBV6-3	TRBJ1-6	-	-	TGTGCCAGCAGTTATGGAGGGGTTGGAGAATTCACCCTCCACTTT	CASSYGGVGEFTLHF
TRBV21-1	TRBJ2-7	-	-	-	CASSKVGAGTYEQYF
TRBV28	TRBJ2-5	TRBD2	-	TGTGCCAGCAGGCCTAGCGGGGGCCTCGGGGAGACCCAGTACTTC	CASRPSGGLGETQYF
TRBV29-1	TRBJ2-1	-	-	TGCAGCGCCAGGACAGGGAGGGGAGGTGAGCAGTTCTTC	CSARTGRGGEQFF
TRBV7-9	TRBJ1-4	TRBD1	-	TGTGCCAGCAGCCCCGGGACAGGGGCAGCTAATGAAAAACTGTTTTTT	CASSPGTGAANEKLFF
TRBV7-6	TRBJ2-1	-	-	TGTGCCAGCAGCTTATTTTCCCTTAATGAGCAGTTCTTC	CASSLFSLNEQFF
TRBV5-1	TRBJ2-1	TRBD2	-	TGCGCCAGCAGCTTGGGGGAGGGCCCTTACAATGAGCAGTTCTTC	CASSLGEGPYNEQFF
TRBV28	TRBJ2-4	-	-	TGTGCCAGCAGTTTACCCCCTAGACAGTCACAGTACTTC	CASSLPPRQSQYF
TRBV6-6	TRBJ1-2	-	-	TGTGCCAGCAGTACACCTTTACAGGGTCCCAACTATGGCTACACCTTC	CASSTPLQGPNYGYTF
TRBV7-6	TRBJ2-1	TRBD1	-	TGTGCCAGCAGCTTAATGAGCCGGCAGGGGGCTGAGCAGTTCTTC	CASSLMSRQGAEQFF
TRBV30	TRBJ2-5	-	-	TGTGCCTGGAGCTATTCCAGGGTGATGGAGACCCAGTACTTC	CAWSYSRVMETQYF
TRBV5-5	TRBJ2-1	TRBD1	-	TGTGCCAGCAGCTGGGGACAGGGTCCATCAAATGAGCAGTTCTTC	CASSWGQGPSNEQFF
TRBV19	TRBJ2-7	TRBD1	-	TGTGCCAGTAGTAAGGACAGGGGAGGAATCGGGCAGTACTTC	CASSKDRGGIGQYF
TRBV5-4	TRBJ2-2	TRBD2	-	TGTGCCAGCAGCGTCGTAGCGGGGGGCACCGGGGAGCTGTTTTTT	CASSVVAGGTGELFF
TRBV7-3	TRBJ2-3	-	-	TGTGCCAGCAGCTTGGGGGCGGACACTAGCACAGATACGCAGTATTTT	CASSLGADTSTDTQYF
TRBV28	TRBJ1-5	-	-	TGTGCCACCCATACAGGACTAAGGAATCAGCCCCAGCATTTT	CATHTGLRNQPQHF
TRBV11-2	TRBJ2-5	TRBD2	-	TGTGCCAGCAGCTTCAGCGGGGGAATACGGGAGGAGACCCAGTACTTC	CASSFSGGIREETQYF
TRBV6-6	TRBJ1-5	TRBD1	-	TGTGCCAGCAGTAGAGACAGGGCGAGCAATCAGCCCCAGCATTTT	CASSRDRASNQPQHF
TRBV28	TRBJ2-1	-	-	TGTGCCAGCAGCATCCCCGATGGAGCGTCCGAGCAGTTCTTC	CASSIPDGASEQFF